The 17 T cell receptor beta chains below come from one sample, sequenced in a study of brain T cells in children with intractable seizures (dated by TCRdb to 2020 to 2023). Library creation used the immunoSEQ multiplex PCR assay. In its TCRdb copy, this immuneACCESS table keeps in-frame sequences only and misses some clones. Where compared with another copy, unresolved V genes explain less than half of these, and the others have no known cause. The sample records about 320,000 clones, more than 85% of which are singletons. 5.7% of the sample goes to the ten largest clones. Interpreted using the paper, the time point label stands for: blood from clinic visit 5 months post-surgery; TSC patient then seizure free. Sequences were derived from peripheral blood, sampled around 5 months after surgery. The receptors here all came from a boy younger than two with tuberous sclerosis and intractable seizures.

This chain links TRBV4-1 with TRBJ2-5, with TRBD2 matching over 8 bases. The CDR3 is 14 residues long. Germline V gives CDR1 MGHRA, CDR2 YSYEKL. Trimming cost V 1 base and J 2 bases; bases outside gene matches: 0. For the CDR3, the DNA is TGCGCCAGCAGCCAAGGACTAGCGCAAGAGACCCAGTACTTC. Its translation is CASSQGLAQETQYF.

This chain links TRBV28 with TRBJ2-7, with 9 bases aligning to TRBD2. The germline V gene has CDR1 MDHEN and CDR2 SYDVKM. The V segment lost 1 base and the J segment 0 bases; nucleotides outside the gene matches: 19. This CDR3 has 21 residues. CDR3 sequence: CASSLFSRGSGGTVRSYEQYF. The CDR3 DNA is TGTGCCAGCAGTTTATTTTCCCGGGGTAGCGGGGGAACTGTTCGCTCCTACGAGCAGTACTTC.

The chain combines TRBV19 with TRBJ2-3, with D unclear. The CDR3 is made up of 14 amino acids. V was pared by 6 bases and J by 0 bases, with 10 bases between. Germline CDR1 LNHDA, CDR2 SQIVND (reference sequence). The CDR3 here is CASRMGPSTDTQYF. In nucleotides, the CDR3 is TGTGCCAGTAGGATGGGCCCAAGCACAGATACGCAGTATTTT.

This clone appeared a single time. The V call is TRBV5-1, the J call TRBJ1-1, with no clear D. V lost 0 bases and J lost 0, with 12 bases in between. The germline V gene has CDR1 SGHRS and CDR2 YFSETQ. The CDR3 covers 16 residues. The CDR3 region is CASSLAWTSMNTEAFF. CDR3 DNA sequence: TGCGCCAGCAGCTTGGCTTGGACTTCCATGAACACTGAAGCTTTCTTT.

The chain combines TRBV7-9 with TRBJ2-2, with 7 bases lining up with TRBD2. Trimming removed 6 bases from V and 6 bases from J; junction bases left unmatched: 13. Germline V gene data show CDR1 as SEHNR and CDR2 as FQNEAQ (reference sequence). CDR3 length equals 16 residues. CDR3 protein: CASRAPTAGLAGELFF. The CDR3 nucleotides are TGTGCCAGCAGGGCTCCAACAGCGGGGCTGGCCGGGGAGCTGTTTTTT.

The chain recombines TRBV24-1 with TRBJ2-1, with D perhaps TRBD2 (5 bases). CDR3 length: 17 amino acids. Germline V CDR1 and CDR2: KGHDR, SFDVKD. The germline V and J ends were trimmed by 0 bases and 5 bases, with 16 bases remaining between them. CDR3 loop: CATSDLPAGIGDNEQFF. For the CDR3, the DNA is TGTGCCACCAGTGATTTGCCTGCGGGTATAGGTGACAATGAGCAGTTCTTC.

The chain has TRBV29-1 and TRBJ2-3; unclear D gene. CDR3 size: 13 residues. With 4 bases removed from V and 0 bases from J, the gap between germline ends came to 8 bases. CDR1 and CDR2 (germline): SQVTM, ANQGSEA. This chain's CDR3 is CSVGRSSTDTQYF. The CDR3 nucleotides read TGCAGCGTTGGGCGGTCTAGCACAGATACGCAGTATTTT.

The chain employs TRBV24-1 and TRBJ2-3; 8 bases align to TRBD2. Germline V gene sequence: CDR1 KGHDR, CDR2 SFDVKD. CDR3 length: 11 amino acids. The trim removed 11 bases at V and 7 bases at J, leaving 4 bases unmatched. The CDR3 bases are TGTGCCAACGGGAGGGAATATACGCAGTATTTT. Translation gives CANGREYTQYF.

The rearrangement joins TRBV2 to TRBJ1-3, with D unresolved. Trimming took off 2 bases at V and 0 bases at J, with 8 bases between the two ends. Germline assignment: CDR1 SNHLY and CDR2 FYNNEI. The CDR3 contains 15 residues. CDR3 region: CASSELRTSGNTIYF. CDR3 in DNA: TGTGCCAGCAGTGAACTCAGGACCTCTGGAAACACCATATATTTT.

J is TRBJ2-7 and V is TRBV5-1; maybe TRBD2 (5 bases). Trimming shortened V by 4 bases and J by 0 bases, and 14 bases separated the two germline ends. Germline V gives CDR1 SGHRS, CDR2 YFSETQ. There are 15 residues in the CDR3. This CDR3 is CASSHLRERSYEQYF. The CDR3 DNA reads TGCGCCAGCAGCCACCTGAGGGAACGCTCCTACGAGCAGTACTTC.

The V call is TRBV3-1 (or the pseudogene TRBV3-2), the J call TRBJ2-5; 9 nucleotides agree with TRBD1. The CDR3 runs 15 residues. From germline, CDR1 is LGHDT and CDR2 YNNKEL (reference sequence). The junction had 6 bases not matched to a gene; V was cut back by 3 bases and J by 4 bases. The CDR3: CASSHTQGASETQYF. The CDR3 DNA follows: TGTGCCAGCAGCCACACACAGGGGGCGTCAGAGACCCAGTACTTC.

The rearrangement joins TRBV5-4 to TRBJ1-1, with 7 bases aligning to TRBD1. Looked up from germline, CDR1 is SGHNT and CDR2 is YYREEE (reference sequence). V shed 4 bases, J shed 0 bases, and the junction held 0 bases outside the gene matches. This CDR3 contains 13 residues. The CDR3 DNA reads TGTGCCAGCAGCACAGGGGTGAACACTGAAGCTTTCTTT. Its protein product is CASSTGVNTEAFF.

The chain employs TRBV5-1 and TRBJ1-1; D ambiguous. V was trimmed by 0 bases and J by 8 bases, leaving 17 bases between them. The V gene's germline CDR1 is SGHRS and CDR2 YFSETQ. The CDR3 runs to 15 residues. The CDR3 reads CASSLGSPAGYEAFF. The CDR3 DNA reads TGCGCCAGCAGCTTGGGATCGCCCGCTGGGTACGAAGCTTTCTTT. The variable domain in full, with the rest retrieved from reference TRBV5-1 and TRBJ1-1, is KAGVTQTPRYLIKTRGQQVTLSCSPISGHRSVSWYQQTPGQGLQFLFEYFSETQRNKGNFPGRFSGRQFSNSRSEMNVSTLELGDSALYLCASSLGSPAGYEAFFGQGTRLTVV.

This chain uses TRBV11-1 with TRBJ2-7; a weak D match, TRBD1 (6 bases). Germline CDR1 is SGHAT and CDR2 is FQDESV (reference sequence). The CDR3 runs to 14 residues. V was pared by 1 base and J by 1 base, with 8 bases between. CDR3: CASSLEDSSYEQYF. The CDR3 DNA is TGTGCCAGCAGCTTAGAGGACAGTTCCTACGAGCAGTACTTC.

The CDR3 reads CASSQERKVLHVTGEKLFF. The CDR3 bases are TGCGCCAGCAGCCAAGAACGAAAGGTTCTCCACGTTACGGGGGAAAAACTGTTTTTT. The chain uses TRBV4-1 and TRBJ1-4; D not resolved. CDR1 and CDR2 from the germline V gene are MGHRA and YSYEKL. The CDR3 length is 19 residues. Deletions cut 0 bases from V and 8 bases from J, with 25 bases between.

This chain connects TRBV30 to TRBJ1-2; D remains unclear. V was clipped by 0 bases and J by 5 bases, with 7 bases between them. CDR1 and CDR2 from the germline V gene are GTSNPN and SVGIG (reference sequence). The CDR3 length is 12 residues. CDR3 sequence: CAWSVLQYGYTF. CDR3 DNA sequence: TGTGCCTGGAGTGTACTGCAGTATGGCTACACCTTC.

The gene calls are TRBV19 and TRBJ1-2; a weak D match, TRBD1 (6 bases). This CDR3 is 16 amino acids long. Looked up from germline, CDR1 is LNHDA and CDR2 is SQIVND (reference sequence). V gave up 5 bases and J gave up 2 bases, with 18 bases separating them. CDR3 nucleotides: TGTGCCAGTAGTCGGACAGCCAGAGAGGCCAACTATGGCTACACCTTC. Translation: CASSRTAREANYGYTF.